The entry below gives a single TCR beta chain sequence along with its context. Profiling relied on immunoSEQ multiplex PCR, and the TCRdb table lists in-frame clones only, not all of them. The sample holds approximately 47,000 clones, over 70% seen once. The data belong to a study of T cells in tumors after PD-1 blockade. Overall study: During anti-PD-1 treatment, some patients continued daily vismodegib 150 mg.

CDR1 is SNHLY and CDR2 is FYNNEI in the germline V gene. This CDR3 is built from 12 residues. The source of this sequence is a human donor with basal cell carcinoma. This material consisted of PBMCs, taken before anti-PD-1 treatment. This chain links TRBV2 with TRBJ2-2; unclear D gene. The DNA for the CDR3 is TGTGTCGCAGGCCCTTCCACCGGGGAGCTGTTTTTT. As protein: CVAGPSTGELFF. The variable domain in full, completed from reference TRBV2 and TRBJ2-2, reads EPEVTQTPSHQVTQMGQEVILRCVPISNHLYFYWYRQILGQKVEFLVSFYNNEISEKSEIFDDQFSVERPDGSNFTLKIRSTKLEDSAMYFCVAGPSTGELFFGEGSRLTVL.